Sequencing of this TCR beta chain was carried out in a study of blood T cell repertoires in COVID-19. Study summary: Sources were T cells, B-cell-depleted T cells, or PBMCs; the material itself was cDNA or gDNA.

Per the original methods: Amplification of reference gene primers provided the estimated nucleated cell counts. Assay used: immunoSEQ multiplex PCR; TCRdb lists only in-frame clones, some missing. The DNA gave D and trimming, while V, J and clone size come from that table. The sample lists about 410,000 clones, 75% to 90% seen once, with about 1.5% in the top ten. In germline, CDR1 is KGHSH, CDR2 LQKENI. Trimming at V came to 3 bases and at J to 3 bases, leaving 8 bases not matched to a gene. The CDR3 length is 16 residues. The V call is TRBV18, the J call TRBJ2-7; 10 nucleotides agree with TRBD2. The specimen sequenced was peripheral blood. This receptor was identified in a woman in her 30s with active or convalescent COVID-19. This chain's CDR3 is CASSPNVAGGFYEQYF. The CDR3 nucleotides are TGTGCCAGCTCACCTAATGTAGCGGGAGGCTTCTACGAGCAGTACTTC.